The TCR beta chain described here comes from a study of blood T cell repertoires in COVID-19. Study overall: Sources were T cells, B-cell-depleted T cells, or PBMCs; the material itself was cDNA or gDNA.

V lost 4 bases to trimming and J lost 2 bases, with 17 bases between them. CDR3 length: 16 residues. CDR1 and CDR2 (germline): MGHDK, SYGVNS. In the source study's methods: It was from reference gene primer amplification that nucleated cell counts were estimated. The table came from immunoSEQ multiplex PCR; TCRdb's copy has only in-frame clones and leaves some out. The DNA gave D and trimming, while V, J and clone size come from that table. This table holds roughly 36,000 clones, about 94% found once. The chain couples TRBV25-1 to TRBJ2-5; perhaps TRBD2 as D (6 bases). Sequenced material: peripheral blood. The receptor was isolated from a human donor with active COVID-19. The donor label of this sample is uncertain. The CDR3 DNA is TGTGCCAGCAGTGCGACCGGACGGACTATGCAAGAGACCCAGTACTTC. Its protein is CASSATGRTMQETQYF.